These T cell receptor beta chains were read from a single sample in a study of CD8+CD57+ T cells in acquired aplastic anemia. Via MiXCR, TCRdb re-called the reads, giving one row per CDR3 protein. The sample lists hundreds of thousands of distinct CDR3 sequences, about two thirds occurring once. Sequencing input: sorted CD4+, CD8+, or CD8+CD57+ T cells (not recorded which) from PBMCs. The receptor set was obtained from a human donor in good health, serving as a control. CDR3s include the opening cysteine and the closing phenylalanine or tryptophan. A D gene is named only where the DNA matches it firmly. Clone size is shown for a subset of rows, as once, few, many or a class of expanded clone.

J gene: TRBJ2-2; clone size: .; V gene: TRBV12-3/TRBV12-4; D gene: .; CDR3 DNA: TGTGCCAGCAGGGGCCAGACCACAACCGGGGAGCTGTTTTTT; CDR3 protein: CASRGQTTTGELFF
J gene: TRBJ2-5; clone size: many; V gene: TRBV20-1; D gene: .; CDR3 DNA: TGCAGTGCTAGAGCCAGGGACGGGTTGGAGACCCAGTACTTC; CDR3 protein: CSARARDGLETQYF
J gene: TRBJ1-5; clone size: .; V gene: TRBV27; D gene: .; CDR3 DNA: TGTGCCGGCAGACTGACAGAGGGCAATCAGCCCCGGCATTTT; CDR3 protein: CAGRLTEGNQPRHF
J gene: TRBJ2-5; clone size: many; V gene: TRBV5-4; D gene: .; CDR3 DNA: TGTGCCAGCTTCAGACCGCAGGGGACCCAGTACTTC; CDR3 protein: CASFRPQGTQYF
J gene: TRBJ2-5; clone size: .; V gene: TRBV5-5; D gene: .; CDR3 DNA: TGTGCCAGCAGGATTAGCCCGGGGGAGACCCAGTACTTC; CDR3 protein: CASRISPGETQYF
J gene: TRBJ1-4; clone size: .; V gene: TRBV11-1; D gene: .; CDR3 DNA: TGTGCCAGCAGCTTAGAAACTGTGGGAGAACTGTTTTTT; CDR3 protein: CASSLETVGELFF
J gene: TRBJ1-1; clone size: few; V gene: TRBV6-1; D gene: TRBD1; CDR3 DNA: TGTGCCAGCAAAATACAGGGGATTAACACTGAAGCTTTCTTT; CDR3 protein: CASKIQGINTEAFF
J gene: TRBJ1-5; clone size: once; V gene: TRBV20-1; D gene: .; CDR3 DNA: TGCAGTGCTATCGCGGAACGGAGCTCTGAGCATTTT; CDR3 protein: CSAIAERSSEHF
J gene: TRBJ2-1; clone size: .; V gene: TRBV2; D gene: .; CDR3 DNA: TGTGCCACCAGTGATGCCTCCGGGACCTCCTACAATGAGCAGTTCTTC; CDR3 protein: CATSDASGTSYNEQFF
J gene: TRBJ2-2; clone size: many; V gene: TRBV12-3/TRBV12-4; D gene: .; CDR3 DNA: TGTGCCAGCAGTTTTCTTCCGAACACCGGGGAGCTGTTTTTT; CDR3 protein: CASSFLPNTGELFF
J gene: TRBJ1-1; clone size: few; V gene: TRBV6-5; D gene: .; CDR3 DNA: TGTGCCGGCAGTTACTCTATTAACACTGAAGCTTTCTTT; CDR3 protein: CAGSYSINTEAFF
J gene: TRBJ1-5; clone size: many; V gene: TRBV6-1; D gene: TRBD1; CDR3 DNA: TGTGCCACCGGGACAGCTTCCCTTAGCAATCAGCCCCAGCATTTT; CDR3 protein: CATGTASLSNQPQHF
J gene: TRBJ1-2; clone size: .; V gene: TRBV5-4; D gene: .; CDR3 DNA: TGTGCCAGCACGTCGAATCTTGCGACCTATGGCTACACCTTC; CDR3 protein: CASTSNLATYGYTF
J gene: TRBJ2-1; clone size: once; V gene: TRBV5-4; D gene: .; CDR3 DNA: TGTGCCAGCAGCCTGCTGGGAGGCAATGAGCAGTTCTTC; CDR3 protein: CASSLLGGNEQFF
J gene: TRBJ2-7; clone size: .; V gene: TRBV7-3; D gene: .; CDR3 DNA: TGTGCCAGCAGCTTGGGGGAGTATACCTACGAGTACTACTTC; CDR3 protein: CASSLGEYTYEYYF
J gene: TRBJ2-1; clone size: .; V gene: TRBV19; D gene: .; CDR3 DNA: TGTGCCGGGCGGGAAGGAAGTTTCACACCGCACCACTTC; CDR3 protein: CAGREGSFTPHHF
J gene: TRBJ2-2; clone size: .; V gene: TRBV20-1; D gene: .; CDR3 DNA: TGCAGTGCAAGCCGACTCACAACTAGGGAGCTGTTTTTT; CDR3 protein: CSASRLTTRELFF
J gene: TRBJ1-2; clone size: many; V gene: TRBV9; D gene: TRBD1; CDR3 DNA: TGTGCCAGCAGGCCAGGGGGCAGAGGTGGCTACACCTTC; CDR3 protein: CASRPGGRGGYTF
J gene: TRBJ1-2; clone size: many; V gene: TRBV7-7; D gene: .; CDR3 DNA: TGTGCTAGCAGCTCTCTCCTCTTC; CDR3 protein: CASSSLLF
J gene: TRBJ1-2; clone size: many; V gene: TRBV5-4; D gene: TRBD1; CDR3 DNA: TGTGCCAGCAGCACGGACAGGGGTTTCCTCTATGGCTACACCTTC; CDR3 protein: CASSTDRGFLYGYTF
J gene: TRBJ2-3; clone size: .; V gene: TRBV7-3; D gene: .; CDR3 DNA: TGTGCCAGCAGCTTAACGGCAGGCACGCAGTATTTT; CDR3 protein: CASSLTAGTQYF
J gene: TRBJ2-7; clone size: .; V gene: TRBV4-3; D gene: .; CDR3 DNA: TGCGCCAGCAGCCAAGGTCCCCCAGTGCGGGGCCCTTCCTACGAGCAGTACTTC; CDR3 protein: CASSQGPPVRGPSYEQYF
J gene: TRBJ2-7; clone size: .; V gene: TRBV7-9; D gene: .; CDR3 DNA: TGTGCCAGCAGCTTATCCCGGGCGATGGGGCAGCATAACGAGCAGTACTTC; CDR3 protein: CASSLSRAMGQHNEQYF
J gene: TRBJ1-3; clone size: .; V gene: TRBV5-1; D gene: TRBD1; CDR3 DNA: TGCGCCAGCAATCGGGACAGGGCCCGCGACACCATATATTTT; CDR3 protein: CASNRDRARDTIYF
J gene: TRBJ2-1; clone size: .; V gene: TRBV29-1; D gene: TRBD1; CDR3 DNA: TGCAGCGTTGTTGGGACAGTGGGGAATGAGCAGTTCTTC; CDR3 protein: CSVVGTVGNEQFF
J gene: TRBJ1-4; clone size: once; V gene: TRBV12-5; D gene: .; CDR3 DNA: TGTGCTAGTGGTGTGGTGGAAAAACTGTTTTTT; CDR3 protein: CASGVVEKLFF
J gene: TRBJ1-2; clone size: many; V gene: TRBV12-3/TRBV12-4; D gene: .; CDR3 DNA: TGTGCCAGCAGTTTCCGGGACACGACTAACTATGGCTACACCTTC; CDR3 protein: CASSFRDTTNYGYTF
J gene: TRBJ2-3; clone size: many; V gene: TRBV5-1; D gene: TRBD2; CDR3 DNA: TGCGCCAGCAGCGACGGACTAGCGGGCAGCACAGATACGCAGTATTTT; CDR3 protein: CASSDGLAGSTDTQYF
J gene: TRBJ2-5; clone size: .; V gene: TRBV29-1; D gene: .; CDR3 DNA: TGCAGCGTTGAAGATCGTCCGTTAGGAGAGACCCAGTACTTC; CDR3 protein: CSVEDRPLGETQYF
J gene: TRBJ2-2; clone size: .; V gene: TRBV9; D gene: TRBD1; CDR3 DNA: TGTGCCAGCAGCGTAGAGTGGGACAGGGAACGCTACGTGTTTTTT; CDR3 protein: CASSVEWDRERYVFF
J gene: TRBJ2-7; clone size: .; V gene: TRBV7-9; D gene: TRBD1; CDR3 DNA: TGTGCCAGCAGCCAGGGACAGGTATACGAGCAGTACTTC; CDR3 protein: CASSQGQVYEQYF
J gene: TRBJ1-6; clone size: .; V gene: TRBV7-2; D gene: .; CDR3 DNA: TGTGCCAGCAGCTTATGGAGCGGACAGTGGCCCCTCGGGTTT; CDR3 protein: CASSLWSGQWPLGF
J gene: TRBJ2-1; clone size: .; V gene: TRBV7-2; D gene: .; CDR3 DNA: TGTGCCAGCAGCTCAGGGAGTCGCGGGGTCTTATACAATGAGCAGTTCTTC; CDR3 protein: CASSSGSRGVLYNEQFF
J gene: TRBJ1-1; clone size: .; V gene: TRBV9; D gene: .; CDR3 DNA: TGTGCCAGCTCACCCGGGGGGGGAAGAGACACTGAAGCTTTCTTT; CDR3 protein: CASSPGGGRDTEAFF
J gene: TRBJ2-7; clone size: many; V gene: TRBV19; D gene: .; CDR3 DNA: TGTGCCAGTAGTCCAAGTGGGGAGAACTACGAGCAGTACTTC; CDR3 protein: CASSPSGENYEQYF
J gene: TRBJ2-7; clone size: .; V gene: TRBV5-1; D gene: .; CDR3 DNA: TGCGCCAGCAGCTTTGGGCGACGAGCGTGCTCCTACGAGCAGTACTTC; CDR3 protein: CASSFGRRACSYEQYF
J gene: TRBJ2-2; clone size: .; V gene: TRBV9; D gene: .; CDR3 DNA: TGTGCCAGCAGCGTCTTTGCCGGGGAGCTGTTTTTT; CDR3 protein: CASSVFAGELFF
J gene: TRBJ2-2; clone size: many; V gene: TRBV7-3; D gene: .; CDR3 DNA: TGTGCCAGCAGCTTGGACGGTAACACCGGGGAGCTGTTTTTT; CDR3 protein: CASSLDGNTGELFF
J gene: TRBJ1-5; clone size: .; V gene: TRBV10-2; D gene: TRBD1; CDR3 DNA: TGCGCCAGCAGTGGCTACCAGGGGGCGCCCAATCGGCCCCAGCATTTT; CDR3 protein: CASSGYQGAPNRPQHF
J gene: TRBJ1-1; clone size: .; V gene: TRBV5-5; D gene: .; CDR3 DNA: TGTGCCTGCGGTGTAGACGGAACCACTGAAGCTTTCTTT; CDR3 protein: CACGVDGTTEAFF
J gene: TRBJ2-1; clone size: many; V gene: TRBV20-1; D gene: TRBD1; CDR3 DNA: TGCAGTGCTAGCAGAGCCGGGACAGGGAAGGACAATGAGCAGTTCTTC; CDR3 protein: CSASRAGTGKDNEQFF